Below are 26 T cell receptor beta chains sequenced from a single sample in a study of T-cell reconstitution after alpha-beta-depleted transplantation in children. Library preparation (for TCRbeta) was performed with unique molecular identifiers. TCRdb itself ran the PCR reads through MiXCR, one entry per CDR3 protein. The table includes 450,000 to 600,000 distinct CDR3 sequences, 10% detected once. Specimen: PBMCs, collected before TCRalphabeta/CD19-depleted stem cell transplant. These receptors all stem from a child aged 2-15 years with inherited bone marrow failure, due to receive a stem cell transplant.

This clonotype appeared many times. The V and J genes are TRBV27 and TRBJ2-2; maybe TRBD1 (5 bases). V was trimmed by 2 bases and J by 2 bases, leaving 18 bases between them. The CDR3 consists of 18 residues. Looked up from germline, CDR1 is MNHEY and CDR2 is SMNVEV (reference sequence). CDR3 DNA: TGTGCCAGCAGTTTAAGTCTGCGTCGACAGCTTAACACCGGGGAGCTGTTTTTT. Its protein product is CASSLSLRRQLNTGELFF.

This clonotype has at least ten counts. The genes are TRBV7-9 and TRBJ2-2; 8 bases are shared with TRBD1. The CDR3 covers 16 residues. Germline V gives CDR1 SEHNR, CDR2 FQNEAQ (reference sequence). Unmatched junction bases numbered 7, after V lost 5 bases and J lost 2 bases. DNA of the CDR3: TGTGCCAGCAGCCCACAGGGGGGCGGTAACACCGGGGAGCTGTTTTTT. Amino acids: CASSPQGGGNTGELFF.

This clonotype was counted ten times or more. This chain connects TRBV4-1 to TRBJ1-3; 11 bases fit TRBD1. The CDR3 has 15 residues. Trimming at V came to 3 bases and at J to 4 bases, leaving 2 bases not matched to a gene. The germline gives CDR1 MGHRA, CDR2 YSYEKL. This chain's CDR3 is CASSQDRGPGNTIYF. The CDR3 nucleotides read TGCGCCAGCAGCCAGGACAGGGGGCCGGGAAACACCATATATTTT.

This clonotype has a handful of counts. The rearrangement links TRBV20-1 to TRBJ2-1; no clear D. The CDR3 is 16 amino acids. Germline V gives CDR1 DFQATT, CDR2 SNEGSKA (reference sequence). Trimming cost V 4 bases and J 4 bases, with 20 bases left between them. CDR3 in DNA: TGCAGTGCTAAGTCCTACAGAAGTAGCTCGTACAATGAGCAGTTCTTC. It translates to CSAKSYRSSSYNEQFF.

This clonotype was found many times. V is TRBV4-3 and J is TRBJ2-3; D call uncertain. Trimming stripped 1 base from V and 2 bases from J, with 13 bases between. The CDR3 spans 16 residues. CDR1 is LGHNA, CDR2 YSLEER, per germline. For the CDR3, the DNA is TGCGCCAGCAGCCAAGGCCGCTGGCCCTACACAGATACGCAGTATTTT. Its protein is CASSQGRWPYTDTQYF.

V gene TRBV3-1 combines with J gene TRBJ2-1; no clear D. V lost 2 bases and J lost 0, with 5 bases in between. There are 14 residues in the CDR3. Germline loops: CDR1 LGHDT, CDR2 YNNKEL (reference sequence). This chain's CDR3 is CASSQIASYNEQFF. For the CDR3, the DNA is TGTGCCAGCAGCCAAATCGCCTCCTACAATGAGCAGTTCTTC.

The V gene is TRBV10-3, the J gene TRBJ1-5; maybe TRBD1 (5 bases). Germline-derived CDR1 and CDR2 are ENHRY and SYGVKD. CDR3 size: 15 residues. V was trimmed by 5 bases and J by 0 bases, leaving 11 bases between them. The CDR3 coding sequence is TGTGCCATCAGTCCTGGGGGATATAGCAATCAGCCCCAGCATTTT. As protein: CAISPGGYSNQPQHF.

This clonotype was seen many times. The junction departs from the called germline gene at one end, perhaps through a read error. The chain recombines TRBV12-3 or TRBV12-4 with TRBJ2-7; 11 bases are a match to TRBD2. The CDR3 is 14 residues long. CDR3 amino acids: CASRLAGGRYEQYF. Written as DNA, the CDR3 is TGTGCCAGCAGGTTAGCGGGAGGGCGATACGAGCAGTACTTC.

Ten or more counts support this clonotype. The gene calls are TRBV10-3 and TRBJ2-1, with no clear D. CDR1 and CDR2 from the germline V gene are ENHRY and SYGVKD. The V end was cut by 0 bases, the J end by 4 bases, with 13 bases between. The CDR3 is made up of 16 amino acids. In nucleotides, the CDR3 is TGTGCCATCAGTGAGTCGGTGAGCCATAGATACAATGAGCAGTTCTTC. Protein product: CAISESVSHRYNEQFF.

This clonotype was counted at least ten times. The gene calls are TRBV28 and TRBJ1-1, with D possibly TRBD1 on 6 matching bases. Trimming took 6 bases from V and 1 from J, leaving 15 bases between them. There are 15 residues in the CDR3. Germline V CDR1 and CDR2: MDHEN, SYDVKM. The CDR3 coding sequence is TGTGCCAGCAGGGCTGAGAGGGGACAGAACACTGAAGCTTTCTTT. Its protein is CASRAERGQNTEAFF.

This clonotype has a count of ten or more. The chain is built from TRBV5-1 and TRBJ2-5; 9 bases match TRBD1. Germline V gene lookup returns CDR1 SGHRS and CDR2 YFSETQ. The CDR3 loop spans 15 amino acids. V shed 2 bases and J 2 bases; nucleotides not matched to a gene: 4. CDR3 residues: CASSFRDRGQETQYF. For the CDR3, the DNA is TGCGCCAGCAGCTTTCGAGACAGGGGGCAAGAGACCCAGTACTTC.

This clonotype turned up a few times. This chain joins TRBV24-1 and TRBJ2-1; 14 nucleotides match TRBD2. CDR1 is KGHDR, CDR2 SFDVKD, per germline. V shed 12 bases and J 7 bases; nucleotides not matched to a gene: 13. The CDR3 loop spans 16 amino acids. The CDR3 DNA reads as TGTGCCGCAGCCGGGACTAGCGGGAGTTTTGGGAATGAGCAGTTCTTC. Translation gives CAAAGTSGSFGNEQFF.

The chain recombines TRBV18 with TRBJ2-7; possible D gene TRBD2, 5 bases. Germline assignment: CDR1 KGHSH and CDR2 LQKENI. The germline V and J ends were trimmed by 1 base and 3 bases, with 16 bases remaining between them. The CDR3 spans 16 residues. The CDR3 coding sequence is TGTGCCAGCTCACCACTCGTGGGAGAACCTAACTACGAGCAGTACTTC. It codes for CASSPLVGEPNYEQYF.

This clonotype was detected ten times or more. A junction boundary mismatches the germline segment, possibly from a read error. This chain joins TRBV4-3 and TRBJ2-1; tentatively, D is TRBD2 (8 bases). The length of the CDR3 is 18 residues. Germline assignment: CDR1 LGHNA and CDR2 YSLEER. CDR3 bases: TGCGCCATCAGCCAAGATTATAGCGGGGACAGCTCCTACAATGAGCAGTTCTTC. Encoded protein: CAISQDYSGDSSYNEQFF.

Ten or more counts support this clonotype. The gene calls are TRBV20-1 and TRBJ2-3, with 9 nucleotides matching TRBD2. Per germline, CDR1 DFQATT and CDR2 SNEGSKA (reference sequence). V lost 5 bases and J lost 3; bases outside the gene matches: 9. This CDR3 is built from 15 residues. The DNA of the CDR3 is TGCAGTGCTCTTTTCCTAGCGGGACGAACAGATACGCAGTATTTT. This codes for CSALFLAGRTDTQYF.

This clonotype was seen a handful of times. The V gene is TRBV6-2 or TRBV6-3, the J gene TRBJ2-7; 8 bases agree with TRBD1. CDR1 is MNHEY, CDR2 SVGEGT, per germline. V was pared by 2 bases and J by 1 base, with 7 bases of the junction left unmatched. The CDR3 runs 16 residues. CDR3 nucleotide sequence: TGTGCCAGCAGTTACCCCTCTGGGGACAGGTCCTACGAGCAGTACTTC. Translating it yields CASSYPSGDRSYEQYF.

This clonotype was detected ten times or more. The chain joins TRBV29-1 to TRBJ2-3; D is perhaps TRBD2 (5 bases). CDR3 length equals 14 residues. Trimming removed 4 bases from V and 0 bases from J, with 11 bases in between. The germline V gene has CDR1 SQVTM and CDR2 ANQGSEA. CDR3 protein: CSVAEGLSTDTQYF. In nucleotides, the CDR3 is TGCAGCGTTGCCGAGGGTCTTAGCACAGATACGCAGTATTTT.

This clonotype was counted a few times. This chain connects TRBV4-3 to TRBJ1-4, with 7 bases that match TRBD1. The germline V gene has CDR1 LGHNA and CDR2 YSLEER. J gave up 10 bases and V 2 bases, and 7 bases lay outside the gene matches. This CDR3 contains 14 residues. CDR3 DNA sequence: TGCGCCAGCAGCCAACCGGGACAGCCTAGAAAACTGTTTTTT. This codes for CASSQPGQPRKLFF.

This rearrangement joins TRBV2 to TRBJ2-7; a weak D match, TRBD2 (5 bases). CDR1 and CDR2 (germline): SNHLY, FYNNEI. The CDR3 covers 15 residues. Trimming removed 6 bases from V and 1 base from J, with 16 bases in between. As DNA, the CDR3 is TGTGCCAGCAGGGAATATGGACTGGCTTCCTACGAGCAGTACTTC. This codes for CASREYGLASYEQYF.

This clonotype was picked up many times. The genes are TRBV10-3 and TRBJ2-4; D possibly matches TRBD1 or TRBD2 (5 bases each). The CDR3 is made up of 15 amino acids. Germline V lookup: CDR1 ENHRY, CDR2 SYGVKD. The V end lost 3 bases, the J end lost 6 bases, and 15 bases lay between the germline ends. The CDR3, as DNA: TGTGCCATCAGTGATTCTTATCGGGACCTAAACATTCAGTACTTC. It is translated as CAISDSYRDLNIQYF.

The sample holds many counts of this clonotype. The chain joins TRBV7-9 to TRBJ1-4, with D hard to call. The CDR3 has 15 residues. Germline CDR1 is SEHNR and CDR2 is FQNEAQ (reference sequence). V gave up 5 bases and J gave up 3 bases, with 13 bases separating them. The CDR3 bases are TGTGCCAGCAGCCCCCTTGAGCTTTCTAATGAAAAACTGTTTTTT. Residues: CASSPLELSNEKLFF.

CDR3 protein: CASSFRPGLSTDTQYF. The CDR3 DNA sequence: TGTGCCAGCAGCTTCAGACCGGGACTGTCCACAGATACGCAGTATTTT. J is TRBJ2-3 and V is TRBV7-8, with D perhaps TRBD2 (6 bases). Trimming stripped 3 bases from V and 2 bases from J, with 15 bases between. CDR1 is SGHVS and CDR2 is FQNEAQ in the germline V gene. The CDR3 runs 16 residues.

The table lists this clonotype with many counts. The CDR3 coding sequence is TGTGCCAGCAGAGGAGGGACTAGCGGATTGAACACCGGGGAGCTGTTTTTT. The encoded protein is CASRGGTSGLNTGELFF. The chain combines TRBV2 with TRBJ2-2; 11 bases are shared with TRBD2. The germline V gene encodes CDR1 SNHLY and CDR2 FYNNEI. This CDR3 is 17 amino acids long. V trimming: 6 bases; J trimming: 1 base; junction bases outside the gene matches: 7.

In this sample, this clonotype turned up many times. The genes are TRBV21-1 and TRBJ2-1; the table names TRBD2, a call not compared with the DNA. TRBV21-1 is deemed a pseudogene. The CDR3 is 16 residues long. In nucleotides, the CDR3 is TGTGCCAGCAGCAAAGAACGGCGGGAGGTTAACAATGAGCAGTTCTTC. Its translation is CASSKERREVNNEQFF.

Ten or more counts support this clonotype. The chain is built from TRBV10-3 and TRBJ2-1; a weak D match, TRBD2 (5 bases). CDR3 length equals 15 residues. The germline CDR1 and CDR2 sequences are ENHRY and SYGVKD. V gave up 5 bases and J gave up 6 bases, with 17 bases separating them. CDR3 DNA: TGTGCCATCAGTAGGACCAGCGGTGTGATCAATGAGCAGTTCTTC. This gives the protein CAISRTSGVINEQFF.

This clonotype was seen ten or more times. The chain has TRBV30 and TRBJ1-5; D gene uncertain. Trimming shortened V by 1 base and J by 7 bases, and 11 bases separated the two germline ends. Germline CDR1 is GTSNPN and CDR2 is SVGIG (reference sequence). This CDR3 has 13 residues. CDR3 coding DNA: TGTGCCTGGAGTGGTGACATGGAACAGCCCCAGCATTTT. This translates into CAWSGDMEQPQHF.